This T cell receptor (beta chain) was identified in a study of vaccination and CD4 T cells after COVID-19. Study information: Between diagnosis and the drawing of post-COVID samples lay a median around 100 days (range 35 to 161).

The treatment is: roughly ten-day PBMC culture with coronavirus spike peptide pools or control peptides (ViraFEST assay). With the Oncomine TCR Beta short-read assay, DNA from cultured CD4+ T cells was sequenced. Investigators obtained genomic DNA by extraction from cultured CD4+ T cells. Each CDR3 protein is one row after TCRdb ran MiXCR on the PCR reads. This table has just over 20,000 distinct CDR3 sequences, about 40% appearing once. CDR1 is DFQATT, CDR2 SNEGSKA, per germline (reference sequence). The CDR3 is made up of 15 amino acids. Trimming took off 8 bases at V and 0 bases at J, with 17 bases between the two ends. To note about this clonotype: The antigen remains undetermined.

This TCR was sampled from a human donor who had recovered from COVID-19. The sample here was CD4+ T cells from blood, cultured in vitro, taken after SARS-CoV-2 vaccination. The chain joins TRBV20-1 to TRBJ2-1; maybe TRBD1 (6 bases). For the CDR3, the DNA is TGCAGTCATTTCTCAGGGGCTAGCTCCTACAATGAGCAGTTCTTC. This sequence encodes CSHFSGASSYNEQFF.